This T cell receptor beta chain derives from a study of early T cells in non-severe SARS-CoV-2 infection. MiXCR was run by TCRdb on the 5' RACE reads, yielding one entry per CDR3 protein. The sample yields tens of thousands of distinct CDR3 sequences, around 4.3% seen once. CDR1 is SEHNR and CDR2 is FQNEAQ in the germline V gene (reference sequence). V gave up 5 bases and J gave up 1 base, with 8 bases separating them. The CDR3 is 14 amino acids. This clonotype was counted at least ten times. The TCR was taken from an adult who was a healthcare worker with PCR-confirmed SARS-CoV-2 infection or an uninfected control (not recorded which). Sequencing used whole blood. The chain has TRBV7-9 and TRBJ1-4, with a possible D match to TRBD1 (6 bases). CDR3 sequence: CASSLRGTNEKLFF. CDR3 DNA sequence: TGTGCCAGCAGCCTCAGGGGAACTAATGAAAAACTGTTTTTT.